Each of the 14 T cell receptor beta chains below was sequenced from the same sample in a study of T-cell memory formation after mild COVID-19. TCRdb analysed the 5' RACE reads with MiXCR anew, one entry per CDR3 protein. The sample includes around 100,000 distinct CDR3 sequences, roughly 11% of them seen just once. Sequencing was carried out using PBMCs or a T cell subset sorted from them (not recorded which). The receptors stem from a man aged 18 to 30 who had mild COVID-19 (a few samples of this study predate the infection). Cell type and time point are not known.

J is TRBJ2-4 and V is TRBV5-1, with D possibly being TRBD2 (5 bases). The CDR3 has 13 residues. CDR1 SGHRS and CDR2 YFSETQ come from the germline V gene. The V end lost 3 bases, the J end lost 5 bases, and 9 bases lay between the germline ends. The CDR3 loop reads CASSSEEENIQYF. The DNA for the CDR3 is TGCGCCAGCAGCTCGGAGGAGGAAAACATTCAGTACTTC.

The chain uses TRBV4-3 and TRBJ2-3; D may correspond to TRBD1 or TRBD2 (5 bases each). There are 19 residues in the CDR3. Trimming pared 1 base from V and 0 bases from J, leaving 20 bases between. Germline V gives CDR1 LGHNA, CDR2 YSLEER. The CDR3 coding sequence is TGCGCCAGCAGCCAAGGGGACGGGGCCATCAACCCTAGCACAGATACGCAGTATTTT. The encoded protein is CASSQGDGAINPSTDTQYF.

The rearrangement joins TRBV25-1 to TRBJ2-7, with 10 bases matching TRBD2. The junction had 5 bases not matched to a gene; V was cut back by 4 bases and J by 2 bases. Germline V CDR1 and CDR2: MGHDK, SYGVNS. The CDR3 totals 15 residues. In DNA form, the CDR3 reads TGTGCCAGCAGTGCAGGACTAGCGGATACCTACGAGCAGTACTTC. It yields the protein CASSAGLADTYEQYF.

The J gene is TRBJ2-1, the V gene TRBV6-6; D gene ambiguous. This CDR3 has 15 residues. Germline assignment: CDR1 MNHNY and CDR2 SVGAGI (reference sequence). V was cut by 7 bases and J by 0 bases, with 13 bases left in between. CDR3 DNA: TGTGCCAGCACCTTACCGAGCACCTCCTACAATGAGCAGTTCTTC. Its translation: CASTLPSTSYNEQFF.

The chain carries TRBV6-5 and TRBJ1-2; D unresolved. The length of the CDR3 is 13 residues. Trimming shortened V by 0 bases and J by 6 bases, and 8 bases separated the two germline ends. Germline V gene data show CDR1 as MNHEY and CDR2 as SVGAGI. In nucleotides, the CDR3 is TGTGCCAGCAGTTACTCGATTTCGGATGGCTACACCTTC. This codes for CASSYSISDGYTF.

CDR3 DNA sequence: TGCGCCAGCAGCCAGTCGAGGAACACTGAAGCTTTCTTT. Its protein is CASSQSRNTEAFF. The genes are TRBV4-3 and TRBJ1-1; D is unresolved. This CDR3 is 13 amino acids long. Germline CDR1 LGHNA, CDR2 YSLEER. The ends were cut back, 3 bases at V and 1 base at J, with 6 bases in the middle.

This rearrangement joins TRBV2 to TRBJ2-3, with 8 bases aligning to TRBD1. With V trimmed by 7 bases and J by 2 bases, 8 bases remained unmatched. Germline V gene lookup returns CDR1 SNHLY and CDR2 FYNNEI. The CDR3 is 15 amino acids. CDR3 loop: CASKFRDRHTDTQYF. CDR3 sequence (DNA): TGTGCCAGCAAATTTAGGGACAGGCACACAGATACGCAGTATTTT.

The chain couples TRBV12-3 or TRBV12-4 to TRBJ2-6; weak D call: TRBD1 (6 bases). V lost 5 bases and J 2 bases, leaving 13 bases between the germline ends. This CDR3 comprises 16 residues. The DNA of the CDR3 is TGTGCCAGCAGTCCCGACAGGAGTCCTGGGGCCAACGTCCTGACTTTC. Translation gives CASSPDRSPGANVLTF.

This clonotype has at least ten counts. The J gene is TRBJ2-1, the V gene TRBV7-9, with 8 bases identical to TRBD1. The CDR3 is 13 amino acids. Trimming took 3 bases from V and 7 from J; bases not matched to a gene: 2. Germline assignment: CDR1 SEHNR and CDR2 FQNEAQ (reference sequence). The CDR3 sequence: CASSFQGANEQFF. The CDR3 nucleotides read TGTGCCAGCAGCTTCCAGGGGGCAAATGAGCAGTTCTTC.

This clonotype was detected many times. The chain links TRBV7-2 to TRBJ2-3, with D hard to call. The CDR3 has 13 amino acids. Trimming left V 4 bases short and J 1 base short, with 6 bases between. Germline V gene sequence: CDR1 SGHTA, CDR2 FQGNSA. This chain's CDR3 is CASSSFGTDTQYF. Here the CDR3 DNA reads TGTGCCAGCAGCTCGTTCGGCACAGATACGCAGTATTTT.

V and J are TRBV5-1 and TRBJ2-2; D uncertain. The germline gives CDR1 SGHRS, CDR2 YFSETQ. The V and J ends lost 4 bases and 0 bases respectively, with 16 bases between them. The CDR3 runs to 17 residues. The chain's CDR3 is CASSPRPGFANTGELFF. The CDR3 DNA reads TGCGCCAGCAGCCCCCGGCCCGGATTCGCGAACACCGGGGAGCTGTTTTTT. Full variable domain (remainder filled in from reference TRBV5-1 and TRBJ2-2): KAGVTQTPRYLIKTRGQQVTLSCSPISGHRSVSWYQQTPGQGLQFLFEYFSETQRNKGNFPGRFSGRQFSNSRSEMNVSTLELGDSALYLCASSPRPGFANTGELFFGEGSRLTVL.

This clonotype is a singleton in its sample. The rearrangement links TRBV29-1 to TRBJ1-1; 9 bases align to TRBD1. V gave up 7 bases and J gave up 4 bases; unmatched junction bases: 7. Germline lookup yields CDR1 SQVTM and CDR2 ANQGSEA. The CDR3 extends over 13 amino acids. The chain's CDR3 is CSADRGGPTEAFF. The CDR3 nucleotides read TGCAGCGCCGACAGGGGGGGGCCCACTGAAGCTTTCTTT.

A few counts support this clonotype. This rearrangement joins TRBV28 to TRBJ1-5, with D possibly TRBD1 on 6 matching bases. The CDR3 length is 16 residues. Trimming pared 5 bases from V and 4 bases from J, leaving 18 bases between. Germline V lookup: CDR1 MDHEN, CDR2 SYDVKM. Here the CDR3 DNA reads TGTGCCAGCAGTCCAGAGGCGACAGGTCCGAATCAGCCCCAGCATTTT. As protein: CASSPEATGPNQPQHF.

The chain combines TRBV5-1 with TRBJ2-7; D possibly corresponds to TRBD1 (5 bases). The V end was cut by 0 bases, the J end by 3 bases, with 13 bases between. Germline CDR1 and CDR2: SGHRS and YFSETQ. This CDR3 is built from 15 residues. CDR3 sequence: CASSLAQGIVYEQYF. CDR3 DNA: TGCGCCAGCAGCTTGGCCCAGGGAATCGTCTACGAGCAGTACTTC.